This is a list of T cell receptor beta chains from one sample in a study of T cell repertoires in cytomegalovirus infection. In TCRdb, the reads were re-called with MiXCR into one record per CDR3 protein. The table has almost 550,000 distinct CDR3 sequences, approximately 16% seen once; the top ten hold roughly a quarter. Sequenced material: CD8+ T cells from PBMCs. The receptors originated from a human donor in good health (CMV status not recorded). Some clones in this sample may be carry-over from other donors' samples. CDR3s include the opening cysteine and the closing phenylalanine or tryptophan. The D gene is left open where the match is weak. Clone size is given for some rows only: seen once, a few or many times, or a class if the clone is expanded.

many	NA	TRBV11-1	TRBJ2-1	CASSLERYPNTEQFF	TGTGCCAGCAGCTTAGAACGCTACCCAAACACAGAGCAGTTCTTC
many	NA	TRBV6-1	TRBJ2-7	CASRRGDDSSYEQYF	TGTGCCAGCAGGAGGGGAGACGATAGCTCCTACGAGCAGTACTTC
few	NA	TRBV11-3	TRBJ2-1	CASSLGALGGQFF	TGTGCCAGCAGCTTAGGGGCCCTCGGAGGGCAGTTCTTC
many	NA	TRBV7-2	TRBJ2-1	CASSLRLRGTHYNEQFF	TGTGCCAGCAGCTTAAGGCTGAGGGGTACTCACTACAATGAGCAGTTCTTC
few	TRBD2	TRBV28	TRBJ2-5	CASSHWASGGQETQYF	TGTGCCAGCAGCCACTGGGCTAGCGGAGGGCAAGAGACCCAGTACTTC
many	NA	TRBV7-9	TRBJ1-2	CASSSNEDRSRGYGYTF	TGTGCCAGCAGCTCTAACGAGGACCGTTCTAGGGGCTATGGCTACACCTTC
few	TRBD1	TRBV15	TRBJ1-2	CATNQGAGDYGYTF	TGTGCCACCAACCAGGGGGCAGGTGACTATGGCTACACCTTC
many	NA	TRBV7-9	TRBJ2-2	CASSLKRELFF	TGTGCCAGCAGCTTAAAAAGGGAGCTGTTTTTT
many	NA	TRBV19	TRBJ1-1	CASSIGGSTEAFF	TGTGCCAGTAGTATTGGGGGGTCCACTGAAGCTTTCTTT
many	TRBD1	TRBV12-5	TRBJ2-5	CASGDRGMETQYF	TGTGCTAGTGGGGACAGGGGCATGGAGACCCAGTACTTC
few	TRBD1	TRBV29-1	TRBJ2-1	CSVAGGAYNEQFF	TGCAGCGTTGCAGGGGGCGCCTACAATGAGCAGTTCTTC
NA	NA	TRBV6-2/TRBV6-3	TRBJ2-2	CASSFRDVNTGELFF	TGTGCCAGCAGTTTCCGGGACGTAAACACCGGGGAGCTGTTTTTT
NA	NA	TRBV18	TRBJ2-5	CASSLTGRRETQYF	TGTGCCAGCTCACTGACAGGGAGGCGAGAGACCCAGTACTTC
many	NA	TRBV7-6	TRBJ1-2	CASSHLENYGYTF	TGTGCCAGCAGCCACCTCGAGAACTATGGCTACACCTTC
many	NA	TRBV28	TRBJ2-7	CASSSPGTVYEQYF	TGTGCCAGCAGTTCACCCGGGACCGTCTACGAGCAGTACTTC
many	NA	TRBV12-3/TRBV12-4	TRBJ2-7	CASSHGAASYEQYF	TGTGCCAGCAGTCACGGGGCCGCTTCCTACGAGCAGTACTTC
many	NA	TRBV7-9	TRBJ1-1	CASSLGPVFTEAFF	TGTGCCAGCAGCTTAGGGCCGGTATTCACTGAAGCTTTCTTT
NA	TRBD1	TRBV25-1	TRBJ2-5	CASILTGGETQYF	TGTGCCAGCATCTTGACAGGGGGGGAGACCCAGTACTTC
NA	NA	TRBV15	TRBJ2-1	CATSRAGAGNEQFF	TGTGCCACCAGCAGAGCGGGAGCGGGCAATGAGCAGTTCTTC
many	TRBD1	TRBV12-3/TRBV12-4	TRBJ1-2	CASSLGGTGPYGYTF	TGTGCCAGCAGTTTAGGGGGGACAGGGCCCTATGGCTACACCTTC
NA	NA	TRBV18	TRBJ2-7	CASSPIRYSSSYEQYF	TGTGCCAGCTCACCGATAAGGTATTCTAGCTCCTACGAGCAGTACTTC
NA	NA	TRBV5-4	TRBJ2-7	CASSGGQYEQYF	TGTGCCAGCAGCGGCGGACAGTACGAGCAGTACTTC
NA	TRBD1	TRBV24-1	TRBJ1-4	CATSDRGLGEKLFF	TGTGCCACCAGTGACAGGGGGCTCGGTGAAAAACTGTTTTTT
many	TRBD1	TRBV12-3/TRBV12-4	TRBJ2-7	CASSPFGQATYEQYF	TGTGCCAGCAGTCCCTTTGGACAGGCGACCTACGAGCAGTACTTC
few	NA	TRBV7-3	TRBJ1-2	CASSLKAGEGPNYGYTF	TGTGCCAGCAGCTTAAAGGCGGGGGAAGGTCCGAACTATGGCTACACCTTC
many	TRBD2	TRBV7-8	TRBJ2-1	CASSSSGSKYNEQFF	TGTGCCAGCAGCTCTAGCGGGAGTAAGTACAATGAGCAGTTCTTC
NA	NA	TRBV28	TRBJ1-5	CASTPAARGWPQHF	TGTGCCAGCACCCCAGCCGCCCGGGGTTGGCCCCAGCATTTT